This T cell receptor beta chain was captured by sequencing in a study of tumor-infiltrating T cells and Merkel cell polyomavirus. Study overall: The T cells studied were KLL-specific CD8+ cells against Merkel polyomavirus.

The germline gives CDR1 SGHNT, CDR2 YENEEA. The CDR3 length is 14 residues. V was shortened by 0 bases and J by 10 bases, with 14 bases between the two germline ends. Immunohistochemistry showed robust Merkel cell polyomavirus Large T antigen staining in every patient's tumor. Profiling relied on immunoSEQ multiplex PCR, and the TCRdb table lists in-frame clones only, not all of them. This table has fewer than 3,500 clones, roughly four fifths appearing once. This clonotype originated in a man aged 45 to 65 with Merkel cell carcinoma. The source material was tumor tissue. V is TRBV11-3 and J is TRBJ2-3; tentatively, D is TRBD2 (6 bases). CDR3 nucleotide sequence: TGTGCCAGCAGCTTAGAGTCTCGCGGGGCGTCGCAGTATTTT. It is translated as CASSLESRGASQYF.